Shown below are 32 T cell receptor beta chains from a single sample sequenced in a study of cytomegalovirus exposure and HLA in healthy donors. PCR amplification relied on 60 Vbeta primers (plus 13 Jbeta primers). Measured with immunoSEQ multiplex PCR; TCRdb has only the in-frame clones, and not every one. The table lists around 220,000 clones, roughly 80% of them singletons. Sequenced: PBMCs. Receptors originate from a girl aged 2 to 10 in good health and CMV-seronegative.

The gene calls are TRBV5-1 and TRBJ2-3; no firm D call. CDR3 length: 16 residues. Germline CDR1 SGHRS, CDR2 YFSETQ. Between the trimmed V and J ends, which lost 4 bases and 0 bases, there was a span of 15 bases. CDR3 residues: CASSAQTGSSTDTQYF. As DNA, the CDR3 is TGCGCCAGCAGCGCCCAGACGGGTTCTAGCACAGATACGCAGTATTTT.

The gene calls are TRBV4-1 and TRBJ2-3; 11 bases match TRBD2. CDR1 and CDR2 (germline): MGHRA, YSYEKL. Trimming removed 0 bases from V and 3 bases from J; junction bases left unmatched: 8. CDR3 length equals 18 residues. CDR3 region: CASSQDELAGGETDTQYF. DNA for the CDR3: TGCGCCAGCAGCCAAGACGAATTAGCGGGAGGGGAGACAGATACGCAGTATTTT.

The chain combines TRBV7-9 with TRBJ2-7; D is possibly TRBD1 (6 bases). Trimming took 5 bases from V and 5 from J, leaving 16 bases between them. CDR3 length: 14 amino acids. From germline, CDR1 is SEHNR and CDR2 FQNEAQ (reference sequence). Here the CDR3 reads CASSQLQGYHEQYF. The CDR3 region has the DNA TGTGCCAGCAGCCAGCTACAGGGATACCACGAGCAGTACTTC.

The J gene is TRBJ2-7, the V gene TRBV7-9; D perhaps matches TRBD2 (6 bases). There are 17 residues in the CDR3. The germline CDR1 and CDR2 sequences are SEHNR and FQNEAQ (reference sequence). The germline V and J ends were trimmed by 1 base and 2 bases, with 18 bases remaining between them. CDR3 protein: CASSLGEGGGRPYEQYF. The DNA of the CDR3 is TGTGCCAGCAGCTTAGGGGAAGGCGGAGGGCGACCCTACGAGCAGTACTTC.

The rearrangement uses TRBV5-4 and TRBJ2-7; no clear D gene. CDR3 length: 14 residues. V was clipped by 5 bases and J by 0 bases, with 12 bases between them. The germline CDR1 and CDR2 sequences are SGHNT and YYREEE (reference sequence). The DNA for the CDR3 is TGTGCCAGCAGTGATTACACCACCTCCTACGAGCAGTACTTC. It codes for CASSDYTTSYEQYF.

The CDR3 coding sequence is TGTGCCAGCAGCCGGAGGGACAGGGAGACCGGGGAGCTGTTTTTT. Translated: CASSRRDRETGELFF. This chain joins TRBV4-2 and TRBJ2-2, with TRBD1 identical over 9 bases. This CDR3 is built from 15 residues. In germline, CDR1 is LGHNA, CDR2 YNFKEQ. Trimming cost V 4 bases and J 5 bases; bases outside gene matches: 5.

The rearrangement links TRBV5-1 to TRBJ1-1, with 9 bases aligning to TRBD1. Germline V gene sequence: CDR1 SGHRS, CDR2 YFSETQ. The CDR3 sequence is 17 residues long. V shed 0 bases, J shed 5 bases, and the junction held 11 bases outside the gene matches. CDR3 residues: CASSLAYRGLTRTEAFF. Here the CDR3 DNA reads TGCGCCAGCAGCTTGGCGTACAGGGGGCTCACCAGGACTGAAGCTTTCTTT.

This chain joins TRBV2 and TRBJ2-7; maybe TRBD2 (6 bases). Germline V lookup: CDR1 SNHLY, CDR2 FYNNEI. V lost 1 base, J lost 6 bases, and 10 bases lay in between. This CDR3 contains 13 residues. Here the CDR3 DNA reads TGTGCCAGCAGTGAAGGCGGGCGGGGCGAGCAGTACTTC. Translating it yields CASSEGGRGEQYF. The variable domain in full, with the rest retrieved from reference TRBV2 and TRBJ2-7, is EPEVTQTPSHQVTQMGQEVILRCVPISNHLYFYWYRQILGQKVEFLVSFYNNEISEKSEIFDDQFSVERPDGSNFTLKIRSTKLEDSAMYFCASSEGGRGEQYFGPGTRLTVT.

The chain couples TRBV30 to TRBJ2-3, with TRBD2 as a possible D gene (6 bases). The CDR3 extends over 14 amino acids. V was pared by 0 bases and J by 4 bases, with 11 bases between. CDR1 GTSNPN and CDR2 SVGIG come from the germline V gene (reference sequence). The CDR3 here is CAWSVNLAADTQYF. The CDR3 DNA is TGTGCCTGGAGTGTTAACTTAGCGGCAGATACGCAGTATTTT.

This clone was seen a single time. The rearrangement joins TRBV5-1 to TRBJ1-3; D is unresolved. The CDR3 runs to 14 residues. V was trimmed by 0 bases and J by 8 bases, leaving 12 bases between them. CDR1 is SGHRS, CDR2 YFSETQ, per germline. Here the CDR3 reads CASSLVVNADTIYF. DNA for the CDR3: TGCGCCAGCAGCTTGGTGGTCAACGCGGACACCATATATTTT.

The chain is built from TRBV7-4 and TRBJ2-7; D might be TRBD1 (5 bases). In germline, CDR1 is SGHVT, CDR2 SQSDAQ. V shed 8 bases and J shed 5 bases, with 19 bases lying between them. The CDR3 runs to 14 residues. The CDR3 spells CASLAGSVAHEQYF. CDR3 sequence (DNA): TGTGCCAGCTTAGCAGGGTCTGTTGCCCACGAGCAGTACTTC.

This rearrangement joins TRBV25-1 to TRBJ1-2; tentatively, D is TRBD1 (6 bases). In germline, CDR1 is MGHDK, CDR2 SYGVNS. V was shortened by 2 bases and J by 8 bases, with 18 bases between the two germline ends. The CDR3 sequence is 15 residues long. The CDR3 sequence: CASSEPHHRDGGYTF. In DNA form, the CDR3 reads TGTGCCAGCAGTGAACCGCACCACAGGGATGGCGGCTACACCTTC.

The V call is TRBV4-1, the J call TRBJ1-4; TRBD1 might be the D (6 bases). V dropped 5 bases and J dropped 6 bases, with 7 bases sitting between them. The CDR3 spans 12 residues. CDR1 MGHRA and CDR2 YSYEKL come from the germline V gene. The DNA for the CDR3 is TGCGCCAGCAGCTACAGGGATGAAAAACTGTTTTTT. As protein: CASSYRDEKLFF.

This clone was recorded once. The J gene is TRBJ2-1, the V gene TRBV19; 7 bases line up with TRBD2. The CDR3 loop spans 13 amino acids. The junction had 1 base not matched to a gene; V was cut back by 0 bases and J by 8 bases. CDR1 and CDR2 from the germline V gene are LNHDA and SQIVND (reference sequence). The CDR3 sequence is CASSIDRGDEQFF. The CDR3 region has the DNA TGTGCCAGTAGTATAGATCGGGGGGATGAGCAGTTCTTC. The variable domain in full, with the rest retrieved from reference TRBV19 and TRBJ2-1, is DGGITQSPKYLFRKEGQNVTLSCEQNLNHDAMYWYRQDPGQGLRLIYYSQIVNDFQKGDIAEGYSVSREKKESFPLTVTSAQKNPTAFYLCASSIDRGDEQFFGPGTRLTVL.

The J gene is TRBJ2-7, the V gene TRBV28; 12 bases are shared with TRBD2. CDR1 is MDHEN, CDR2 SYDVKM, per germline. Unmatched junction bases numbered 6, after V lost 6 bases and J lost 3 bases. The CDR3 is made up of 15 amino acids. The CDR3 here is CASSPVTSGSYEQYF. The DNA of the CDR3 is TGTGCCAGCAGCCCCGTGACTAGCGGGAGCTACGAGCAGTACTTC.

This rearrangement joins TRBV7-3 to TRBJ2-7, with a possible D match to TRBD1 (5 bases). V lost 2 bases to trimming and J lost 6 bases, with 11 bases between them. CDR1 SGHTA and CDR2 FQGTGA come from the germline V gene. The CDR3 has 13 amino acids. The CDR3 DNA follows: TGTGCCAGCAGCTTATTCAAAGGGGCCGAGCAGTACTTC. Its translation is CASSLFKGAEQYF. Variable domain in full (rest from reference TRBV7-3 and TRBJ2-7): GAGVSQTPSNKVTEKGKYVELRCDPISGHTALYWYRQSLGQGPEFLIYFQGTGAADDSGLPNDRFFAVRPEGSVSTLKIQRTERGDSAVYLCASSLFKGAEQYFGPGTRLTVT.

The V and J genes are TRBV1 and TRBJ1-1; TRBD1, the table's D call, lacks a check against the DNA. TRBV1 is a recognized pseudogene. The CDR3 contains 13 residues. CDR3 amino acids: CTSSQKQDSEAFF. CDR3 nucleotides: TGCACCAGCAGCCAAAAACAGGATTCTGAAGCTTTCTTT.

This clone has more than one count but fewer than ten. The CDR3 DNA is TGTGCCAGCACTGCCGGGGAGGCAAGCTACACCTTC. This sequence encodes CASTAGEASYTF. The chain is built from TRBV2 and TRBJ1-2, with unresolved D. Trimming took off 7 bases at V and 9 bases at J, with 15 bases between the two ends. Germline V gene lookup returns CDR1 SNHLY and CDR2 FYNNEI. CDR3 length: 12 amino acids. Supplemented by reference TRBV2 and TRBJ1-2, the full variable domain reads EPEVTQTPSHQVTQMGQEVILRCVPISNHLYFYWYRQILGQKVEFLVSFYNNEISEKSEIFDDQFSVERPDGSNFTLKIRSTKLEDSAMYFCASTAGEASYTFGSGTRLTVV.

This rearrangement joins TRBV5-6 to TRBJ2-7, with 12 bases that match TRBD2. The CDR3 covers 15 residues. J was trimmed by 7 bases and V by 4 bases; bases with no gene match: 9. Germline CDR1 and CDR2: SGHDT and YYEEEE. CDR3 region: CASSLSLAGGYEQYF. The CDR3 DNA reads as TGTGCCAGCAGCCTTTCTCTAGCGGGGGGGTATGAGCAGTACTTC. Supplemented by reference TRBV5-6 and TRBJ2-7, the full variable domain reads DAGVTQSPTHLIKTRGQQVTLRCSPKSGHDTVSWYQQALGQGPQFIFQYYEEEERQRGNFPDRFSGHQFPNYSSELNVNALLLGDSALYLCASSLSLAGGYEQYFGPGTRLTVT.

The table lists this clone with a few counts. The chain employs TRBV15 and TRBJ2-3; D is unclear. Germline loops: CDR1 LNHNV, CDR2 YYDKDF (reference sequence). This CDR3 has 12 residues. V lost 0 bases, J lost 11 bases, and 9 bases lay in between. The CDR3 here is CATSRDSGKQYF. In DNA form, the CDR3 reads TGTGCCACCAGCAGAGATTCAGGAAAGCAGTATTTT. Full variable domain (rest looked up from reference TRBV15 and TRBJ2-3): DAMVIQNPRYQVTQFGKPVTLSCSQTLNHNVMYWYQQKSSQAPKLLFHYYDKDFNNEADTPDNFQSRRPNTSFCFLDIRSPGLGDTAMYLCATSRDSGKQYFGPGTRLTVL.

The chain employs TRBV12-2 and TRBJ2-3; the table assigns TRBD2, which was not confirmed against the DNA. TRBV12-2 is a pseudogene locus. The length of the CDR3 is 19 residues. The CDR3 loop reads CASRLPRVRRGGSTDTQYF. CDR3 bases: TGTGCAAGTCGCTTACCCCGAGTGCGGCGGGGGGGTTCCACAGATACGCAGTATTTT.

This clone turned up a few times. The rearrangement joins TRBV29-1 to TRBJ2-1, with 9 bases fitting TRBD1. V gave up 7 bases and J gave up 8 bases; unmatched junction bases: 12. Germline-derived CDR1 and CDR2 are SQVTM and ANQGSEA. The CDR3 length is 14 residues. This CDR3 is CSAKDRGSLYEQFF. CDR3 nucleotides: TGCAGCGCCAAAGACAGGGGGAGTTTGTATGAGCAGTTCTTC.

The chain joins TRBV19 to TRBJ2-7; 7 nucleotides agree with TRBD1. This CDR3 region has 13 residues. The junction had 8 bases not matched to a gene; V was cut back by 10 bases and J by 2 bases. CDR1 LNHDA and CDR2 SQIVND come from the germline V gene (reference sequence). The CDR3 coding sequence is TGTGCCACCTCCTGGGGACAGACCTACGAGCAGTACTTC. Protein sequence: CATSWGQTYEQYF.

The gene calls are TRBV5-6 and TRBJ2-7; D gene unclear. The CDR3 is made up of 11 amino acids. Germline assignment: CDR1 SGHDT and CDR2 YYEEEE. Trimming pared 0 bases from V and 5 bases from J, leaving 3 bases between. As DNA, the CDR3 is TGTGCCAGCAGCTTGGCGGACGAGCAGTACTTC. Protein product: CASSLADEQYF.

The chain couples TRBV18 to TRBJ2-5; 9 bases line up with TRBD2. CDR1 and CDR2 (germline): KGHSH, LQKENI. After removal of 6 bases from V and 0 bases from J, the junction contained 5 bases not matched to a gene. The CDR3 is 15 amino acids. DNA of the CDR3: TGTGCCAGCTCCGCGCTAGCGGGGCACCAAGAGACCCAGTACTTC. As protein: CASSALAGHQETQYF.

In this sample, this clone turned up a few times. The rearrangement joins TRBV5-6 to TRBJ2-7; tentatively, D is TRBD1 (6 bases). The CDR3 has 15 residues. In germline, CDR1 is SGHDT, CDR2 YYEEEE. Trimming cost V 0 bases and J 3 bases, with 13 bases left between them. The CDR3 DNA reads as TGTGCCAGCAGCTTGGGTCCAGGGGCGGGCTACGAGCAGTACTTC. As protein: CASSLGPGAGYEQYF.

This sequence joins TRBV19 and TRBJ1-1; TRBD1 might be the D (5 bases). The CDR3 sequence is 15 residues long. Trimming stripped 4 bases from V and 3 bases from J, with 15 bases between. CDR1 and CDR2 from the germline V gene are LNHDA and SQIVND (reference sequence). The CDR3 reads CASSTSWGRDTEAFF. CDR3 DNA: TGTGCCAGTAGTACGTCTTGGGGGAGGGACACTGAAGCTTTCTTT.

This rearrangement joins TRBV4-1 to TRBJ2-7, with D possibly TRBD2 on 5 matching bases. Germline lookup yields CDR1 MGHRA and CDR2 YSYEKL. This CDR3 spans 15 amino acids. V shed 0 bases and J shed 4 bases, with 13 bases lying between them. The CDR3 DNA reads TGCGCCAGCAGCCAAGATGTAAAGGACTCGTACGAGCAGTACTTC. Its translation is CASSQDVKDSYEQYF.

The J gene is TRBJ2-7, the V gene TRBV7-6; D ambiguous. The CDR3 is 15 residues long. The germline CDR1 and CDR2 sequences are SGHVS and FNYEAQ. V gave up 1 base and J gave up 1 base, with 11 bases separating them. In nucleotides, the CDR3 is TGTGCCAGCAGCTTAGACGCAGGATTTTCCTACGAGCAGTACTTC. Protein sequence: CASSLDAGFSYEQYF.

As to this clone: Within the sample, other DNA sequences also encode this same CDR3. The chain uses TRBV7-9 and TRBJ2-3; a weak D match, TRBD2 (6 bases). The CDR3 consists of 14 residues. CDR1 and CDR2 from the germline V gene are SEHNR and FQNEAQ (reference sequence). V gave up 5 bases and J gave up 6 bases, with 15 bases separating them. The CDR3: CASSVPLAGDTQYF. The CDR3 nucleotides read TGTGCCAGCAGCGTGCCTCTCGCGGGGGATACGCAGTATTTT. Supplemented by reference TRBV7-9 and TRBJ2-3, the full variable domain reads DTGVSQNPRHKITKRGQNVTFRCDPISEHNRLYWYRQTLGQGPEFLTYFQNEAQLEKSRLLSDRFSAERPKGSFSTLEIQRTEQGDSAMYLCASSVPLAGDTQYFGPGTRLTVL.

In this sample, this clone turned up once. This chain joins TRBV4-1 and TRBJ2-1; 8 bases are shared with TRBD1. In germline, CDR1 is MGHRA, CDR2 YSYEKL. The V gene end was trimmed by 4 bases and the J gene end by 6 bases; junction bases not matched to a gene: 11. This CDR3 region has 16 residues. CDR3 sequence: CASSRMQGARFNEQFF. Written as DNA, the CDR3 is TGCGCCAGCAGCCGCATGCAGGGGGCGCGATTCAATGAGCAGTTCTTC.

The rearrangement joins TRBV29-1 to TRBJ1-4; D gene unclear. The germline gives CDR1 SQVTM, CDR2 ANQGSEA. V gave up 4 bases and J gave up 10 bases, with 10 bases separating them. The CDR3 contains 11 residues. CDR3 bases: TGCAGCGTTGTCGTGGCAGGAAAACTGTTTTTT. Its protein is CSVVVAGKLFF.